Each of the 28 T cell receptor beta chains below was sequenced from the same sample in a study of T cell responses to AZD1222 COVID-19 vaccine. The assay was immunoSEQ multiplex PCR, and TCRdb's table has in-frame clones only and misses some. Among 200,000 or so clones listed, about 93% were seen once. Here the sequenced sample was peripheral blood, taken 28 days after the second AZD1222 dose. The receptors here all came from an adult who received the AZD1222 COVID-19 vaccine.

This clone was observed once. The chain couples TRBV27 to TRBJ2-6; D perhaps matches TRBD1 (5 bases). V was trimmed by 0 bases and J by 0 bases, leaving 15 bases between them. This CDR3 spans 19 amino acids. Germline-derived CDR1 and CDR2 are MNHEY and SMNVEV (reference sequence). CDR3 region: CASSLSQGIGLSGANVLTF. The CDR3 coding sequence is TGTGCCAGCAGTTTATCCCAGGGTATAGGCCTCTCTGGGGCCAACGTCCTGACTTTC.

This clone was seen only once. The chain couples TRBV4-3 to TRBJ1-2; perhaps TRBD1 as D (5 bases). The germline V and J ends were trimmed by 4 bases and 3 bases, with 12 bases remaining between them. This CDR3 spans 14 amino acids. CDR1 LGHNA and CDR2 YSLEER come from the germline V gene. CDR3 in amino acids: CASSPALGDYGYTF. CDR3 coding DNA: TGCGCCAGCAGCCCGGCTTTAGGGGACTATGGCTACACCTTC.

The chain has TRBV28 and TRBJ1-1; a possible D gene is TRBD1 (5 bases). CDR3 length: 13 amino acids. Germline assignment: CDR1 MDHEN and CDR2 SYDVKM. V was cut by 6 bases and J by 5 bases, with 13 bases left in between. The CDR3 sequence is CASRRGGETEAFF. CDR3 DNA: TGTGCCAGCAGAAGGGGAGGAGAGACTGAAGCTTTCTTT.

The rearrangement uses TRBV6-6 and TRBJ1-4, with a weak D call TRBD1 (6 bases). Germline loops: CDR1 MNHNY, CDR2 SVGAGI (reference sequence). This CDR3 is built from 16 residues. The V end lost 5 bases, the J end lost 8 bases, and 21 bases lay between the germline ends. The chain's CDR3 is CASSRARQAVGEKLFF. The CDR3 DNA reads TGTGCCAGCAGTCGAGCGAGACAGGCCGTAGGCGAAAAACTGTTTTTT.

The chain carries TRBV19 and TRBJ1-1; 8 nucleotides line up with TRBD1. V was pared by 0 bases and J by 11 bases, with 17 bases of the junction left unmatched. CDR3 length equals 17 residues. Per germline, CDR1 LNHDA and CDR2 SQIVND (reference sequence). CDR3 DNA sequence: TGTGCCAGTAGTATAGATTTGCTTACGTCTTTACAGGGGGATGCTTTCTTT. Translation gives CASSIDLLTSLQGDAFF.

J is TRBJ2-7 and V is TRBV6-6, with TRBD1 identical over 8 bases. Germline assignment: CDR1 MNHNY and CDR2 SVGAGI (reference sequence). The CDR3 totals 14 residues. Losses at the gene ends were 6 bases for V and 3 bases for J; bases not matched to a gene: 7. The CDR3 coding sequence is TGTGCCAGCAGCTTGGACAGGGCGCTCTACGAGCAGTACTTC. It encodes CASSLDRALYEQYF.

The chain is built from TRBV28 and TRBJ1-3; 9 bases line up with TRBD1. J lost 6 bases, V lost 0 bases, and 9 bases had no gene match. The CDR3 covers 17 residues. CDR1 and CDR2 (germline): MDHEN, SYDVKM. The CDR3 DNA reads TGTGCCAGCAGTTTATGGAGGGGGGGACAGGGAATAAACACCATATATTTT. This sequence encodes CASSLWRGGQGINTIYF.

Here the CDR3 DNA reads TGTGCCAGCAGCATGGACTTCCCCTATAATTCACCCCTCCACTTT. Encoded protein: CASSMDFPYNSPLHF. V is TRBV5-6 and J is TRBJ1-6; D is uncertain. CDR3 length: 15 residues. V dropped 4 bases and J dropped 2 bases, with 10 bases sitting between them. Germline CDR1 SGHDT, CDR2 YYEEEE. The variable domain in full, with the rest retrieved from reference TRBV5-6 and TRBJ1-6, is DAGVTQSPTHLIKTRGQQVTLRCSPKSGHDTVSWYQQALGQGPQFIFQYYEEEERQRGNFPDRFSGHQFPNYSSELNVNALLLGDSALYLCASSMDFPYNSPLHFGNGTRLTVT.

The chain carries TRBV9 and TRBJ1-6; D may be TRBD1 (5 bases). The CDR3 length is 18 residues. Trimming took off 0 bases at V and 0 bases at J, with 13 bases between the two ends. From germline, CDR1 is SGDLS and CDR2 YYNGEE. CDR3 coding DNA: TGTGCCAGCAGCGTAGCGTCAGGGCCGAGCTCCTATAATTCACCCCTCCACTTT. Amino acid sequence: CASSVASGPSSYNSPLHF.

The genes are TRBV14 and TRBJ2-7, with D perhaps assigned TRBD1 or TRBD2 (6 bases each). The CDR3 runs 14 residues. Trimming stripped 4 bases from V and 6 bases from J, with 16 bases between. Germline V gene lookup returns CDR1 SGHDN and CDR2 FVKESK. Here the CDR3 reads CASSLGRGGFEQYF. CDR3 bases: TGTGCCAGCAGCCTAGGAAGAGGGGGGTTCGAGCAGTACTTC.

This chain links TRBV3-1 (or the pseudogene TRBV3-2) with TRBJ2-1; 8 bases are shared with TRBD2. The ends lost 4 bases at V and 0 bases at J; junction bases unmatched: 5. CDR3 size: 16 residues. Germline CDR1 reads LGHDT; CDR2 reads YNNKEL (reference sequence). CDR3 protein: CASSPGGGPSYNEQFF. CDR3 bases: TGTGCCAGCAGCCCGGGGGGGGGCCCCTCCTACAATGAGCAGTTCTTC.

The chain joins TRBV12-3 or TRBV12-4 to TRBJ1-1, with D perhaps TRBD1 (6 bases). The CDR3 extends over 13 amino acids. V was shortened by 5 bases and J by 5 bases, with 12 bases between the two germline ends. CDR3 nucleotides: TGTGCCAGCAGTCTCGGGGGGCAGACTGAAGCTTTCTTT. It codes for CASSLGGQTEAFF.

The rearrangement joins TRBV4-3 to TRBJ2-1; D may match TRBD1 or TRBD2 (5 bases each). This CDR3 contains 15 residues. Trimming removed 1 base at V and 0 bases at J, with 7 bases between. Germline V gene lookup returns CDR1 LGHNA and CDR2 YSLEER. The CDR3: CASSQVGGSYNEQFF. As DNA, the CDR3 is TGCGCCAGCAGCCAAGTTGGGGGCTCCTACAATGAGCAGTTCTTC.

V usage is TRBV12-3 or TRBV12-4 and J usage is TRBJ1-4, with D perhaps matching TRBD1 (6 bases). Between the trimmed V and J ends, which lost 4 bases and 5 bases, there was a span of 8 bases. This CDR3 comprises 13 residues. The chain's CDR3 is CASSWGLNEKLFF. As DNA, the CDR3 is TGTGCCAGCAGTTGGGGGCTGAATGAAAAACTGTTTTTT.

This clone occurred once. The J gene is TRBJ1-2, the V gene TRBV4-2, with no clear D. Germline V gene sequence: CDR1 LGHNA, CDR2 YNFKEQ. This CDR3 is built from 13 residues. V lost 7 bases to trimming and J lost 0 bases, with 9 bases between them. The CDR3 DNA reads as TGTGCCAGCATGGACCTTTCTAACTATGGCTACACCTTC. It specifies CASMDLSNYGYTF.

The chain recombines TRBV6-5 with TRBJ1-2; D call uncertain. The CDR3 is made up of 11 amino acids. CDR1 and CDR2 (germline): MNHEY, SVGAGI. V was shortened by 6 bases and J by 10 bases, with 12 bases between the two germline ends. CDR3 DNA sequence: TGTGCCAGCAGGGTTTTCGGGGACTACACCTTC. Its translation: CASRVFGDYTF.

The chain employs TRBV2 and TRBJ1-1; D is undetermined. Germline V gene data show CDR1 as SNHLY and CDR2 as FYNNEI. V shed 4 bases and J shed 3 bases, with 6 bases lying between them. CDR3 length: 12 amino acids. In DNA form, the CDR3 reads TGTGCCAGCAGTGTTAGGCACACTGAAGCTTTCTTT. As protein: CASSVRHTEAFF.

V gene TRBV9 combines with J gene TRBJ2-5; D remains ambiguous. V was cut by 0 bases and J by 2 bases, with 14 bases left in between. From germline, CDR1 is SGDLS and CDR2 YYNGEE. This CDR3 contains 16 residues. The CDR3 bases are TGTGCCAGCAGCGTAGCTGGCGGATCTACTCAAGAGACCCAGTACTTC. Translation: CASSVAGGSTQETQYF.

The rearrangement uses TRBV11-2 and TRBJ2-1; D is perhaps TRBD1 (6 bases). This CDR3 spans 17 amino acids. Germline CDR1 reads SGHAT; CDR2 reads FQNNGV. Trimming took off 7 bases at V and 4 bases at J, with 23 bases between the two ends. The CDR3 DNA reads TGTGCCAGCACCTCTAGTGGGGGCACTACCCTATACAATGAGCAGTTCTTC. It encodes CASTSSGGTTLYNEQFF.

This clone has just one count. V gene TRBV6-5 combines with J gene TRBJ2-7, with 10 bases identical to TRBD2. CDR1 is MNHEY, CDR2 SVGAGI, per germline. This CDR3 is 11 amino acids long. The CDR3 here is CASGGAYEQYF. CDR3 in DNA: TGTGCGAGCGGGGGGGCCTACGAGCAGTACTTC.

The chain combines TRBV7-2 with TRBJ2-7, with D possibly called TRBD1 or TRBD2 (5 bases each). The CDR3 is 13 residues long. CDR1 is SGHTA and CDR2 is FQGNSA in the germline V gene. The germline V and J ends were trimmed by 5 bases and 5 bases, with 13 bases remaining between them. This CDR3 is CASSIPGGHEQYF. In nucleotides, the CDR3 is TGTGCCAGCAGCATTCCTGGGGGACACGAGCAGTACTTC.

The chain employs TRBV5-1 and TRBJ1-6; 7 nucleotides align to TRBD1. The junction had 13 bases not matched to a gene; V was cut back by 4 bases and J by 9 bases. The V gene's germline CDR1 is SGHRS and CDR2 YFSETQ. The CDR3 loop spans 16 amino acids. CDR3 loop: CASSAPTGTESSPLHF. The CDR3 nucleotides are TGCGCCAGCAGCGCCCCGACCGGGACAGAGAGTTCACCCCTCCACTTT.

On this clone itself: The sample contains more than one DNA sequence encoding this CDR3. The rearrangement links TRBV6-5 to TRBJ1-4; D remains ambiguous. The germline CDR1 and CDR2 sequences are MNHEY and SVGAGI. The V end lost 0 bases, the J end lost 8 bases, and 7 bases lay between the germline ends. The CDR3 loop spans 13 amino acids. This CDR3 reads CASSYSLGEKLFF. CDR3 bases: TGTGCCAGCAGTTACTCTCTTGGGGAAAAACTGTTTTTT.

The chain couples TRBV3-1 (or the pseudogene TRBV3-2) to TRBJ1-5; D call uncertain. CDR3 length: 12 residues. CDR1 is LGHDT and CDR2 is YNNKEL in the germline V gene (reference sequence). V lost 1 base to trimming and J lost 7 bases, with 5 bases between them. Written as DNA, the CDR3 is TGTGCCAGCAGCCAAGGATCCCAGCCCCAGCATTTT. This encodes CASSQGSQPQHF.

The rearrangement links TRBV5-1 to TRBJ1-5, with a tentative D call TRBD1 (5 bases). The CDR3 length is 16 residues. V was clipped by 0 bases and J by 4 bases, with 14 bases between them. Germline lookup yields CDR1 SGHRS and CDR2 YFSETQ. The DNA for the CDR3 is TGCGCCAGCAGCTTGGGGTGGGGGAATGGGAATCAGCCCCAGCATTTT. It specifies CASSLGWGNGNQPQHF.

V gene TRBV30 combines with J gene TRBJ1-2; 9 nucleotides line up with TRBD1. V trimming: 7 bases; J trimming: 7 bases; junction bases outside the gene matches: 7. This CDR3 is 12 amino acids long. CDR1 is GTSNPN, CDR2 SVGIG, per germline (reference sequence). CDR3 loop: CALTGGAFGYTF. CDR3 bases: TGTGCCTTAACAGGGGGCGCCTTTGGCTACACCTTC.

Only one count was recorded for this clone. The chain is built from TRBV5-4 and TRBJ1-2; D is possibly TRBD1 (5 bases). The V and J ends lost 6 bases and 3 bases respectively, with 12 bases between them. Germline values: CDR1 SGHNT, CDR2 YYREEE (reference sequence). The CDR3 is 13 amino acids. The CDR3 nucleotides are TGTGCCAGCACCACGGGGGGGGACTATGGCTACACCTTC. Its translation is CASTTGGDYGYTF.

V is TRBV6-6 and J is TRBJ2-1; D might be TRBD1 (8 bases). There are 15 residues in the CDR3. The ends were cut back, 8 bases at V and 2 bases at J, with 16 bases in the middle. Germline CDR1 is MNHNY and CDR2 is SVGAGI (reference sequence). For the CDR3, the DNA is TGTGCCAGCCACAGGGGGGGCACTACCTACAATGAGCAGTTCTTC. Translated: CASHRGGTTYNEQFF.